These T cell receptor beta chains were read from a single sample in a study of T cell responses to AZD1222 COVID-19 vaccine. Here immunoSEQ multiplex PCR was the method, and the copy in TCRdb shows in-frame clones only, minus some. The sample shows about 180,000 clones, roughly nine tenths of them seen only once. This material consisted of peripheral blood, taken on day 0 of AZD1222 vaccination. The receptors here all came from an adult in good health. Both conserved end residues are trimmed from each CDR3. D genes are given only for firm matches.

>-|TRBV14
ASTDGLAGTFSYNEQF
>-|TRBV12-5
ASGWGSGSGELF
>-|TRBV10-3
AIALGRSPGEAF
>-|TRBV7-9
ASSAGGGQPQH
>-|TRBV15
ATSRSTAGNQY
>TRBD2|TRBV28
ASGRATYEQY
>-|TRBV3-1/TRBV3-2
ASTVQNTGELF
>-|TRBV29-1
SVGVEGYGYT
>-|TRBV9
ASSAGTDWNQPQH
>-|TRBV11-3
ASSLDRDYEQY
>-|TRBV6-1
ASSEAGSSYEQY
>-|TRBV7-9
ASSPPTITNEKLF
>-|TRBV5-1
ASSLDSPSYEQY
>-|TRBV28
ATLTGTQPQH
>-|TRBV5-1
ASSDAGGRGNTIY
>-|TRBV7-2
ASSRRQTGGNTIY
>-|TRBV2
ASSEGLYNEQF
>-|TRBV5-1
ASSLGSPGETQY
>-|TRBV7-2
ASSQVRSSYNEQF
>-|TRBV6-2/TRBV6-3
ASSLGRRATEAF
>-|TRBV3-1/TRBV3-2
ASSQATLIATQY
>-|TRBV6-4
ASSDLTGPYNEQF
>-|TRBV24-1
ATSDPTTGTDTQY
>-|TRBV9
ASSVATSLNTGELF
>-|TRBV15
ATSRVGISQPQH
>-|TRBV27
ASSSWGATYEQY
>-|TRBV4-1
ASSQDSYTEAF
>-|TRBV6-1
ASSEFEIRQVGSPLH
>-|TRBV30
AWSERGHLNEKLF
>-|TRBV24-1
ATSDRSGGYT
>-|TRBV7-9
ASSFLSTGRGTEAF
>TRBD1|TRBV18
ASSPRVGAQGPYEQY
>-|TRBV14
ASSQEYREGYNEQF
>TRBD2|TRBV5-1
ASSLLGGRAYEQY
>-|TRBV7-9
ASSLPRDVGNTIY
>-|TRBV4-1
ASSQAGGPNIQY
>TRBD1|TRBV7-9
ASSPATGGRKTQY
>-|TRBV6-4
ASSWGPSNTEAF
>-|TRBV5-1
ASSLGLETQY
>TRBD1|TRBV6-5
ASSRTGNEQY
>TRBD1|TRBV25-1
ASGEGTGWTSEAF
>TRBD2|TRBV27
ASSSGGGGSSYNEQF
>TRBD2|TRBV24-1
ATSPAGPVNEQF
>TRBD1|TRBV20-1
SASREQGRYGYT
>TRBD1|TRBV11-3
ASSLGGQGDTEAF
>TRBD1|TRBV7-9
ASSFPGGTEAF
>-|TRBV3-1/TRBV3-2
ASSQDQLRGGGNEQF
>-|TRBV11-2
ASSLRGSNQPQH
>TRBD2|TRBV20-1
SASPQAGGSYEQY
>-|TRBV29-1
SVEGPELTTYNEQF
>-|TRBV20-1
SASFLGREQNIQY
>-|TRBV5-4
ASSPGASTDTQY
>TRBD1|TRBV2
ASNGQGVYEKLF
>TRBD2|TRBV13
ASSLTRRTSPTGELF
>TRBD1|TRBV19
ASSPGTGPHQPQH